The next 12 T cell receptor beta chains were all read from a single sample in a study of T cell repertoires in cytomegalovirus infection. TCRdb fed the reads into MiXCR, producing one record per CDR3 protein. The profile shows under 95,000 distinct CDR3 sequences, 4% of them singletons. Sequences were obtained from PBMCs. The source of these receptors is a human donor in good health (CMV status not recorded). Some clones in this sample may be carry-over from other donors' samples.

In its sample, this clonotype was seen many times. The chain employs TRBV7-2 and TRBJ1-1; 8 nucleotides agree with TRBD1. From germline, CDR1 is SGHTA and CDR2 FQGNSA. CDR3 size: 18 residues. Trimming at V came to 1 base and at J to 1 base, leaving 11 bases not matched to a gene. The CDR3 region is CASSLVSRGPGKNTEAFF. CDR3 bases: TGTGCCAGCAGCTTAGTATCCAGGGGGCCGGGGAAGAACACTGAAGCTTTCTTT.

This clonotype was picked up many times. This rearrangement joins TRBV4-1 to TRBJ2-3; possibly TRBD2 for D (5 bases). CDR3 length: 14 amino acids. The germline V and J ends were trimmed by 4 bases and 4 bases, with 12 bases remaining between them. Germline CDR1 MGHRA, CDR2 YSYEKL. CDR3 in amino acids: CASSPLGRADTQYF. The DNA for the CDR3 is TGCGCCAGCAGCCCCCTGGGGAGAGCAGATACGCAGTATTTT.

The table lists this clonotype with many counts. The chain links TRBV12-3 or TRBV12-4 to TRBJ1-1, with unresolved D. This CDR3 spans 16 amino acids. Trimming shortened V by 6 bases and J by 4 bases, and 21 bases separated the two germline ends. The CDR3 DNA reads as TGTGCCAGCAGCCTCAGTGCGCTTACCCGAGGCACTGAAGCTTTCTTT. Its protein is CASSLSALTRGTEAFF.

This clonotype was detected ten times or more. J is TRBJ2-2 and V is TRBV7-3; 7 bases map to TRBD1. The CDR3 loop spans 15 amino acids. The germline gives CDR1 SGHTA, CDR2 FQGTGA. V lost 4 bases to trimming and J lost 3 bases; unmatched junction nucleotides: 5. The CDR3 loop reads CASSWQGDDTGELFF. The CDR3 DNA reads TGTGCCAGCAGCTGGCAGGGGGACGACACCGGGGAGCTGTTTTTT.

This clonotype has at least ten counts. The chain couples TRBV7-2 to TRBJ2-7, with D unclear. V shed 3 bases and J shed 6 bases, with 12 bases lying between them. From germline, CDR1 is SGHTA and CDR2 FQGNSA. The CDR3 spans 13 residues. The CDR3: CASSFSWLTEQYF. In DNA, the CDR3 is TGTGCCAGCAGCTTCTCGTGGCTCACCGAGCAGTACTTC.

This clonotype was seen a handful of times. The chain is built from TRBV7-6 and TRBJ1-5; D gene ambiguous. This CDR3 spans 13 amino acids. Germline V gene lookup returns CDR1 SGHVS and CDR2 FNYEAQ. Trimming left V 4 bases short and J 6 bases short, with 10 bases between. The CDR3 sequence: CASSYSGIQPQHF. DNA of the CDR3: TGTGCCAGCAGCTACTCGGGCATTCAGCCCCAGCATTTT.

Many counts were recorded for this clonotype. J is TRBJ2-1 and V is TRBV10-3; 13 nucleotides match TRBD2. Germline V lookup: CDR1 ENHRY, CDR2 SYGVKD. The CDR3 has 18 amino acids. The J segment lost 0 bases and the V segment lost 7 bases, leaving 9 bases of the junction unmatched. In nucleotides, the CDR3 is TGTGCCATCAAACGGACTAGCGGGAGTGGAGCCTCCTACAATGAGCAGTTCTTC. This encodes CAIKRTSGSGASYNEQFF.

This clonotype has a count of ten or more. The chain recombines TRBV7-8 with TRBJ2-1; tentatively, D is TRBD1 (6 bases). V was pared by 6 bases and J by 0 bases, with 12 bases between. Germline V gives CDR1 SGHVS, CDR2 FQNEAQ. This CDR3 has 15 amino acids. The CDR3 DNA reads as TGTGCCAGCAGACCGAGAGGGGGCTCCTACAATGAGCAGTTCTTC. Amino acids: CASRPRGGSYNEQFF.

This clonotype has ten or more counts. The chain links TRBV7-2 to TRBJ2-5; the D is unclear. Germline CDR1 SGHTA, CDR2 FQGNSA. The CDR3 sequence is 12 residues long. Trimming left V 2 bases short and J 5 bases short, with 6 bases between. CDR3 bases: TGTGCCAGCAGCTTACATTTCGAGACCCAGTACTTC. It encodes CASSLHFETQYF.

This clonotype was recorded at least ten times. The genes are TRBV7-2 and TRBJ2-1; 9 bases map to TRBD2. Germline V CDR1 and CDR2: SGHTA, FQGNSA. The CDR3 loop spans 15 amino acids. The V segment lost 4 bases and the J segment 3 bases; nucleotides outside the gene matches: 4. CDR3 sequence: CASSSTSGFYNEQFF. As DNA, the CDR3 is TGTGCCAGCAGCTCGACTAGCGGTTTCTACAATGAGCAGTTCTTC.

This clonotype was detected ten times or more. The rearrangement links TRBV7-6 to TRBJ2-7; TRBD1 agrees at 7 bases. This CDR3 comprises 13 residues. Unmatched junction bases numbered 4, after V lost 5 bases and J lost 3 bases. Germline CDR1 is SGHVS and CDR2 is FNYEAQ. The CDR3 sequence is CASSLRQGYEQYF. The DNA of the CDR3 is TGTGCCAGCAGCCTGAGACAGGGCTACGAGCAGTACTTC.

This clonotype has at least ten counts. The rearrangement links TRBV6-2 or TRBV6-3 to TRBJ2-1; possibly TRBD1 for D (7 bases). The germline CDR1 and CDR2 sequences are MNHEY and SVGEGT. This CDR3 is built from 16 residues. Trimming took 7 bases from V and 0 from J, leaving 16 bases between them. The CDR3 here is CASTQGGTSSYNEQFF. The CDR3 coding sequence is TGTGCCAGCACCCAGGGGGGTACAAGCTCCTACAATGAGCAGTTCTTC.